This T cell receptor beta chain is drawn from a study of blood T cell repertoires in COVID-19. Across the whole study: T cells, B-cell-depleted T cells, or PBMCs provided the cDNA or gDNA that served as material.

Data came from immunoSEQ multiplex PCR; TCRdb stores just in-frame clones and leaves some out. There are 280,000 or so clones in the sample; roughly 87% occur only once, and about 5.7% lies in the top ten. The germline CDR1 and CDR2 sequences are LNHDA and SQIVND (reference sequence). The V segment lost 3 bases and the J segment 4 bases; nucleotides outside the gene matches: 6. The CDR3 runs to 15 residues. This chain connects TRBV19 to TRBJ2-3; 8 nucleotides agree with TRBD1. The sample taken for sequencing was PBMCs or T cells enriched from blood (not recorded which). The source of this sequence is a woman in her thirties or forties who had recovered from COVID-19. CDR3 residues: CASSMDRAQPDTQYF. Written as DNA, the CDR3 is TGTGCCAGTAGTATGGACAGGGCTCAGCCAGATACGCAGTATTTT.